This T cell receptor beta chain stems from a study of T-cell memory formation after mild COVID-19. The CDR3 has 12 residues. The V and J ends lost 2 bases and 7 bases respectively, with 8 bases between them. Germline CDR1 and CDR2: MNHNY and SVGAGI (reference sequence). TCRdb used MiXCR to reprocess the 5' RACE reads, holding one entry per CDR3 protein. Of about 560,000 distinct CDR3 sequences listed, about 18% are singletons. A note on this clonotype: Antigen specificity is unknown.

Study-level findings and limits: Researchers report contracting CD4+ clones mostly in CM and EM, with CD8+ clones in EMRA.

The clonotype originates from an adult woman who had mild COVID-19 (a few samples of this study predate the infection). Cell type and time point are not known. V and J are TRBV6-6 and TRBJ1-1; D might be TRBD1 (6 bases). The sample was PBMCs or a T cell subset sorted from them (not recorded which). The CDR3 coding sequence is TGTGCCAGCAGTTACAGACAGGATGAAGCTTTCTTT. As protein: CASSYRQDEAFF.